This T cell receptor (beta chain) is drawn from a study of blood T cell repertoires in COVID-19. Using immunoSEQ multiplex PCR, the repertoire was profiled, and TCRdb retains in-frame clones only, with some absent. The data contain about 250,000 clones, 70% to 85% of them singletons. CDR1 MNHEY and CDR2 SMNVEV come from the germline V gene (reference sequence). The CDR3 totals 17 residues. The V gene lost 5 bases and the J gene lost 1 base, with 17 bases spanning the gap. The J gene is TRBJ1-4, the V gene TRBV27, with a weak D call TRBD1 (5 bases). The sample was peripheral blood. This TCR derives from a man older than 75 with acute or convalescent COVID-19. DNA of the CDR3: TGTGCCAGCAGTCCCAGGGCGGCGGTTCGAACTAATGAAAAACTGTTTTTT. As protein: CASSPRAAVRTNEKLFF.